The entry that follows covers one T cell receptor (beta chain) sequence. These data are taken from a study of T cell changes during pregnancy in multiple sclerosis. The CDR3 runs to 15 residues. V trimming: 6 bases; J trimming: 2 bases; junction bases outside the gene matches: 5. Germline V gene lookup returns CDR1 WNHNN and CDR2 SYGVQD (reference sequence). Repertoires were generated with immunoSEQ multiplex PCR, while TCRdb's copy carries only in-frame clones and drops some. Of 48,000 or so clones listed, 88% are singletons. This chain connects TRBV10-1 to TRBJ2-1; 9 nucleotides line up with TRBD2. The material sequenced was CD4+ T cells from peripheral blood mononuclear cells, taken in the second trimester of pregnancy. The receptor's source is a female donor with multiple sclerosis, enrolled in a pregnancy study. CDR3 coding DNA: TGCGCCAGCAGCAAAACTAGCGGGCCCTACAATGAGCAGTTCTTC. Amino acid sequence: CASSKTSGPYNEQFF.